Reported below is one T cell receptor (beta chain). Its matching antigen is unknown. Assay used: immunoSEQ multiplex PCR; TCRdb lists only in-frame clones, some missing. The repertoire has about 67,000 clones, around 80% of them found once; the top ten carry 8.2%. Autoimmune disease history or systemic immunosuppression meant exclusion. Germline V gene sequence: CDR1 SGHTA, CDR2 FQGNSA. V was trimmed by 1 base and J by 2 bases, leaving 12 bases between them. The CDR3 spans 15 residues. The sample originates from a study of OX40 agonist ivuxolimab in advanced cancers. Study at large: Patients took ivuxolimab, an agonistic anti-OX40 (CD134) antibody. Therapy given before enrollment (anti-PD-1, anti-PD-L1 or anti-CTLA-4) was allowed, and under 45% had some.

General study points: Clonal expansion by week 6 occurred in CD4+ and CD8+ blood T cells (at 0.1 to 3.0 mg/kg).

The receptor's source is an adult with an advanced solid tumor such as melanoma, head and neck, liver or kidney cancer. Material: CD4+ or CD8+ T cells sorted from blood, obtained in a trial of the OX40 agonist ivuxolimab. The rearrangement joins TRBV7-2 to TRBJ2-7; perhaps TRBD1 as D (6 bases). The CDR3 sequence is CASSLVDRHTYEQYF. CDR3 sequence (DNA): TGTGCCAGCAGCTTAGTCGACAGGCACACCTACGAGCAGTACTTC.